The table lists the clone carrying this TCR beta chain with a few counts. No antigen is known for it. TCRdb redid the calling of the RT-PCR reads with MiXCR, one entry per CDR3 protein. The sample contains 400,000 to 550,000 distinct CDR3 sequences, around 25% of which appear only once. The data stem from a study of response to subunit inactivated influenza vaccine. Study results and limitations: Authors suggested each seasonal flu vaccination may recruit only limited numbers of new T cells.

CDR3 length: 15 amino acids. Germline V gene lookup returns CDR1 MNHNS and CDR2 SASEGT. Losses at the gene ends were 4 bases for V and 2 bases for J; bases not matched to a gene: 6. The J gene is TRBJ2-7, the V gene TRBV6-1; 9 nucleotides align to TRBD1. Material: CD4+ T cells sorted from PBMCs, obtained about 5 days after vaccination. The sequence was collected from a man between 50 and 59 years old who received an inactivated influenza vaccine. The CDR3 region is CASSGGQGRTYEQYF. In DNA, the CDR3 is TGTGCCAGCAGTGGCGGACAGGGGCGGACCTACGAGCAGTACTTC.